This T cell receptor beta chain was recovered during a study of cytomegalovirus exposure and HLA in healthy donors. The donors were healthy bone marrow donors. The PCR made use of 60 Vbeta and 13 Jbeta primers. Profiled with immunoSEQ multiplex PCR; TCRdb holds only in-frame clones, not every one. There are about 140,000 clones in the sample; approximately 71% occur only once, and under 2.5% lies in the top ten. Sequenced sample: PBMCs. The source is a man aged 30 to 39 in good health and CMV-seronegative.

CDR3 sequence (DNA): TGTGCCAGTAGTACTAGACAGGGTGCCCTCGGTGAAAAACTGTTTTTT. It is translated as CASSTRQGALGEKLFF. The V call is TRBV19, the J call TRBJ1-4; 7 bases map to TRBD1. V gave up 4 bases and J gave up 7 bases; unmatched junction bases: 12. CDR3 length: 16 residues. Germline CDR1 and CDR2: LNHDA and SQIVND (reference sequence).